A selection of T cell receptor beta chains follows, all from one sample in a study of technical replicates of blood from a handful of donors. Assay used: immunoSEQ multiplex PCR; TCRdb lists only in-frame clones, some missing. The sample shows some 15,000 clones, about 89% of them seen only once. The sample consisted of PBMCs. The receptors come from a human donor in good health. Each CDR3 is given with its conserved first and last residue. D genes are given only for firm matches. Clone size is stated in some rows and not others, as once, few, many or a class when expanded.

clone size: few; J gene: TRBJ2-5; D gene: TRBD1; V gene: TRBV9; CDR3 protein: CASSLRQGAETQYF; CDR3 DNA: TGTGCCAGCAGCTTGCGACAGGGGGCCGAGACCCAGTACTTC
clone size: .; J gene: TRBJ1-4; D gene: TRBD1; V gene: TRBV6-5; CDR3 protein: CASSNDQGAYEKLFF; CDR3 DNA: TGTGCCAGCAGTAACGATCAGGGGGCTTATGAAAAACTGTTTTTT
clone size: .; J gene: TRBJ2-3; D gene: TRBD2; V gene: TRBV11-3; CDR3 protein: CASSLAGGADTQYF; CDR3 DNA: TGTGCCAGCAGCTTAGCGGGAGGGGCAGATACGCAGTATTTT
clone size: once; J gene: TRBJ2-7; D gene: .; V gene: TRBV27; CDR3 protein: CASSLTTRGSYEQYF; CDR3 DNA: TGTGCCAGCAGTTTAACGACGCGGGGCTCCTACGAGCAGTACTTC
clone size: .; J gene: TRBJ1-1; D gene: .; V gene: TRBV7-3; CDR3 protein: CASSLGGGNTEAFF; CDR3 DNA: TGTGCCAGCAGCCTCGGCGGGGGGAACACTGAAGCTTTCTTT
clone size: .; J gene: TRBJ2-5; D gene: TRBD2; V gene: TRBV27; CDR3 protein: CASSLRGRAWETQYF; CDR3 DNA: TGTGCCAGCAGTTTAAGAGGGAGGGCTTGGGAGACCCAGTACTTC
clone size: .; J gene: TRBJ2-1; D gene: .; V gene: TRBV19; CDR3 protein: CASTSTPGSNNEQFF; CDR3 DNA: TGTGCCAGTACTTCCACCCCCGGGTCGAACAATGAGCAGTTCTTC
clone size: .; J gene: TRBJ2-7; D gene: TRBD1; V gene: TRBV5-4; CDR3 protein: CASSSLTGGRSYEQYF; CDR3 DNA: TGTGCCAGCAGCTCCTTGACAGGGGGAAGGTCCTACGAGCAGTACTTC
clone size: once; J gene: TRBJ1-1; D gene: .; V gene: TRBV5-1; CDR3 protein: CASSLDRNTEAFF; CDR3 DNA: TGCGCCAGCAGCTTGGACAGGAACACTGAAGCTTTCTTT
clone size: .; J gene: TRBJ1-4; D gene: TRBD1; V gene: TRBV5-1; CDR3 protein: CASGQGYATNEKLFF; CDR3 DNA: TGCGCCAGTGGACAGGGGTACGCAACTAATGAAAAACTGTTTTTT
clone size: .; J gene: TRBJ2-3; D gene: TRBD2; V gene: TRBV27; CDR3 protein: CASTGPGLAGKGTTDTQYF; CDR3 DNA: TGTGCCAGCACCGGGCCGGGACTAGCGGGAAAGGGGACCACAGATACGCAGTATTTT
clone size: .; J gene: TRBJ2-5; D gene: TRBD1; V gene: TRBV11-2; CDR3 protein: CASSLGDRGLQETQYF; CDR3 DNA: TGTGCCAGCAGCTTAGGCGACAGGGGGCTACAAGAGACCCAGTACTTC
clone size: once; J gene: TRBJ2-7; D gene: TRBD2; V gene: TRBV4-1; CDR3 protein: CASSQGQTSGILSYEQYF; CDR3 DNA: TGCGCCAGCAGCCAAGGGCAGACTAGCGGGATTTTGTCCTACGAGCAGTACTTC
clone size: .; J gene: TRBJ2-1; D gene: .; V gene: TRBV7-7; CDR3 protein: CASSFSGGPYNEQFF; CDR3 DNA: TGTGCCAGCAGCTTTTCAGGTGGTCCCTACAATGAGCAGTTCTTC
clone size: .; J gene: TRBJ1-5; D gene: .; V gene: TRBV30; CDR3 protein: CAWSFLSNQPQHF; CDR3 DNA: TGTGCCTGGAGTTTTCTCAGCAATCAGCCCCAGCATTTT
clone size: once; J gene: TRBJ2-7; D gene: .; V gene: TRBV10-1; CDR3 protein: CASRAEGGAEQYF; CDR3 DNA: TGCGCCAGCAGGGCCGAGGGGGGGGCCGAGCAGTACTTC
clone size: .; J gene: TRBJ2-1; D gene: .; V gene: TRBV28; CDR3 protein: CASSLGQSYNEQFF; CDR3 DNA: TGTGCCAGCAGTTTAGGACAGTCTTACAATGAGCAGTTCTTC
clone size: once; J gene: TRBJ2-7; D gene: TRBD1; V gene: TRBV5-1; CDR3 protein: CASSSWGQGTYEQYF; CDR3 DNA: TGCGCCAGCAGCTCGTGGGGACAGGGAACCTACGAGCAGTACTTC
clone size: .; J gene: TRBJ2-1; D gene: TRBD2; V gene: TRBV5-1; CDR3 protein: CASSLGLAGLGEQFF; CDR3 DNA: TGCGCCAGCAGCCTAGGACTAGCGGGATTGGGTGAGCAGTTCTTC
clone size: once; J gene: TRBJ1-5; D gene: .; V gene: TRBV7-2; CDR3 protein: CASSYRVNQPQHF; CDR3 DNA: TGTGCCAGCAGTTACAGGGTCAATCAGCCCCAGCATTTT
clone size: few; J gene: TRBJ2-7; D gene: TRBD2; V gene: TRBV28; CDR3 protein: CASGPSTSGIHEQYF; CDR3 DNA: TGTGCCAGCGGACCTTCGACTAGCGGGATCCACGAGCAGTACTTC
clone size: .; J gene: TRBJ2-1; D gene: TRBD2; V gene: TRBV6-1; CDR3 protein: CASSLAGGTREQFF; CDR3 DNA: TGTGCCAGCAGCTTAGCGGGAGGAACTAGAGAGCAGTTCTTC
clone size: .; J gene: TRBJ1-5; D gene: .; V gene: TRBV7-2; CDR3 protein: CASSRYDSSNQPQHF; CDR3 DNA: TGTGCCAGCAGCCGATACGACAGTAGCAATCAGCCCCAGCATTTT
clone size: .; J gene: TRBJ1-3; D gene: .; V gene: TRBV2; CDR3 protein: CASKKDNSGNTIYF; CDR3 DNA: TGTGCCAGCAAAAAGGACAACTCTGGAAACACCATATATTTT
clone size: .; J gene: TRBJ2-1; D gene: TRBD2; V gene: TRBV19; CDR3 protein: CASKGRGGSSYNEQFF; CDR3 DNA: TGTGCCAGTAAAGGTCGGGGGGGGAGCTCCTACAATGAGCAGTTCTTC
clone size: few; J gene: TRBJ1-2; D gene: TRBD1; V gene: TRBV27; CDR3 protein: CASSLSKGAYGYTF; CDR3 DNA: TGTGCCAGCAGTTTATCGAAGGGGGCCTATGGCTACACCTTC